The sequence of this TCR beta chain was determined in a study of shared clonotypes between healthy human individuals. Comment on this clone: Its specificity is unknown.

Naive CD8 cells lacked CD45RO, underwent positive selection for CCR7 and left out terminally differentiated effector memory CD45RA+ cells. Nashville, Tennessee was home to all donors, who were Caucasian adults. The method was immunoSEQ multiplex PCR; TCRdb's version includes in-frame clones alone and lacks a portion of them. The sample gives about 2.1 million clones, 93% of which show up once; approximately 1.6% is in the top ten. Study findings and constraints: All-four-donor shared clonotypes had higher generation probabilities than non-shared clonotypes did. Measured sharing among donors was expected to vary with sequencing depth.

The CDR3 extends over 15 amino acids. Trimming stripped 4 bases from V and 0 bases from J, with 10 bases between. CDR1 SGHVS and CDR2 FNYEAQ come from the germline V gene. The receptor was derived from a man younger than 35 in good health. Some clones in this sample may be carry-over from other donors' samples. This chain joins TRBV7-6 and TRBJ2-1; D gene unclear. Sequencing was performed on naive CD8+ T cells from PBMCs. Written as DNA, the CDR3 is TGTGCCAGCAGCTCGCAAAAGAGCTCCTACAATGAGCAGTTCTTC. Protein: CASSSQKSSYNEQFF. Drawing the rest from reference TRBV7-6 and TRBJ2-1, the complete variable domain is GAGVSQSPRYKVTKRGQDVALRCDPISGHVSLYWYRQALGQGPEFLTYFNYEAQQDKSGLPNDRFSAERPEGSISTLTIQRTEQRDSAMYRCASSSQKSSYNEQFFGPGTRLTVL.